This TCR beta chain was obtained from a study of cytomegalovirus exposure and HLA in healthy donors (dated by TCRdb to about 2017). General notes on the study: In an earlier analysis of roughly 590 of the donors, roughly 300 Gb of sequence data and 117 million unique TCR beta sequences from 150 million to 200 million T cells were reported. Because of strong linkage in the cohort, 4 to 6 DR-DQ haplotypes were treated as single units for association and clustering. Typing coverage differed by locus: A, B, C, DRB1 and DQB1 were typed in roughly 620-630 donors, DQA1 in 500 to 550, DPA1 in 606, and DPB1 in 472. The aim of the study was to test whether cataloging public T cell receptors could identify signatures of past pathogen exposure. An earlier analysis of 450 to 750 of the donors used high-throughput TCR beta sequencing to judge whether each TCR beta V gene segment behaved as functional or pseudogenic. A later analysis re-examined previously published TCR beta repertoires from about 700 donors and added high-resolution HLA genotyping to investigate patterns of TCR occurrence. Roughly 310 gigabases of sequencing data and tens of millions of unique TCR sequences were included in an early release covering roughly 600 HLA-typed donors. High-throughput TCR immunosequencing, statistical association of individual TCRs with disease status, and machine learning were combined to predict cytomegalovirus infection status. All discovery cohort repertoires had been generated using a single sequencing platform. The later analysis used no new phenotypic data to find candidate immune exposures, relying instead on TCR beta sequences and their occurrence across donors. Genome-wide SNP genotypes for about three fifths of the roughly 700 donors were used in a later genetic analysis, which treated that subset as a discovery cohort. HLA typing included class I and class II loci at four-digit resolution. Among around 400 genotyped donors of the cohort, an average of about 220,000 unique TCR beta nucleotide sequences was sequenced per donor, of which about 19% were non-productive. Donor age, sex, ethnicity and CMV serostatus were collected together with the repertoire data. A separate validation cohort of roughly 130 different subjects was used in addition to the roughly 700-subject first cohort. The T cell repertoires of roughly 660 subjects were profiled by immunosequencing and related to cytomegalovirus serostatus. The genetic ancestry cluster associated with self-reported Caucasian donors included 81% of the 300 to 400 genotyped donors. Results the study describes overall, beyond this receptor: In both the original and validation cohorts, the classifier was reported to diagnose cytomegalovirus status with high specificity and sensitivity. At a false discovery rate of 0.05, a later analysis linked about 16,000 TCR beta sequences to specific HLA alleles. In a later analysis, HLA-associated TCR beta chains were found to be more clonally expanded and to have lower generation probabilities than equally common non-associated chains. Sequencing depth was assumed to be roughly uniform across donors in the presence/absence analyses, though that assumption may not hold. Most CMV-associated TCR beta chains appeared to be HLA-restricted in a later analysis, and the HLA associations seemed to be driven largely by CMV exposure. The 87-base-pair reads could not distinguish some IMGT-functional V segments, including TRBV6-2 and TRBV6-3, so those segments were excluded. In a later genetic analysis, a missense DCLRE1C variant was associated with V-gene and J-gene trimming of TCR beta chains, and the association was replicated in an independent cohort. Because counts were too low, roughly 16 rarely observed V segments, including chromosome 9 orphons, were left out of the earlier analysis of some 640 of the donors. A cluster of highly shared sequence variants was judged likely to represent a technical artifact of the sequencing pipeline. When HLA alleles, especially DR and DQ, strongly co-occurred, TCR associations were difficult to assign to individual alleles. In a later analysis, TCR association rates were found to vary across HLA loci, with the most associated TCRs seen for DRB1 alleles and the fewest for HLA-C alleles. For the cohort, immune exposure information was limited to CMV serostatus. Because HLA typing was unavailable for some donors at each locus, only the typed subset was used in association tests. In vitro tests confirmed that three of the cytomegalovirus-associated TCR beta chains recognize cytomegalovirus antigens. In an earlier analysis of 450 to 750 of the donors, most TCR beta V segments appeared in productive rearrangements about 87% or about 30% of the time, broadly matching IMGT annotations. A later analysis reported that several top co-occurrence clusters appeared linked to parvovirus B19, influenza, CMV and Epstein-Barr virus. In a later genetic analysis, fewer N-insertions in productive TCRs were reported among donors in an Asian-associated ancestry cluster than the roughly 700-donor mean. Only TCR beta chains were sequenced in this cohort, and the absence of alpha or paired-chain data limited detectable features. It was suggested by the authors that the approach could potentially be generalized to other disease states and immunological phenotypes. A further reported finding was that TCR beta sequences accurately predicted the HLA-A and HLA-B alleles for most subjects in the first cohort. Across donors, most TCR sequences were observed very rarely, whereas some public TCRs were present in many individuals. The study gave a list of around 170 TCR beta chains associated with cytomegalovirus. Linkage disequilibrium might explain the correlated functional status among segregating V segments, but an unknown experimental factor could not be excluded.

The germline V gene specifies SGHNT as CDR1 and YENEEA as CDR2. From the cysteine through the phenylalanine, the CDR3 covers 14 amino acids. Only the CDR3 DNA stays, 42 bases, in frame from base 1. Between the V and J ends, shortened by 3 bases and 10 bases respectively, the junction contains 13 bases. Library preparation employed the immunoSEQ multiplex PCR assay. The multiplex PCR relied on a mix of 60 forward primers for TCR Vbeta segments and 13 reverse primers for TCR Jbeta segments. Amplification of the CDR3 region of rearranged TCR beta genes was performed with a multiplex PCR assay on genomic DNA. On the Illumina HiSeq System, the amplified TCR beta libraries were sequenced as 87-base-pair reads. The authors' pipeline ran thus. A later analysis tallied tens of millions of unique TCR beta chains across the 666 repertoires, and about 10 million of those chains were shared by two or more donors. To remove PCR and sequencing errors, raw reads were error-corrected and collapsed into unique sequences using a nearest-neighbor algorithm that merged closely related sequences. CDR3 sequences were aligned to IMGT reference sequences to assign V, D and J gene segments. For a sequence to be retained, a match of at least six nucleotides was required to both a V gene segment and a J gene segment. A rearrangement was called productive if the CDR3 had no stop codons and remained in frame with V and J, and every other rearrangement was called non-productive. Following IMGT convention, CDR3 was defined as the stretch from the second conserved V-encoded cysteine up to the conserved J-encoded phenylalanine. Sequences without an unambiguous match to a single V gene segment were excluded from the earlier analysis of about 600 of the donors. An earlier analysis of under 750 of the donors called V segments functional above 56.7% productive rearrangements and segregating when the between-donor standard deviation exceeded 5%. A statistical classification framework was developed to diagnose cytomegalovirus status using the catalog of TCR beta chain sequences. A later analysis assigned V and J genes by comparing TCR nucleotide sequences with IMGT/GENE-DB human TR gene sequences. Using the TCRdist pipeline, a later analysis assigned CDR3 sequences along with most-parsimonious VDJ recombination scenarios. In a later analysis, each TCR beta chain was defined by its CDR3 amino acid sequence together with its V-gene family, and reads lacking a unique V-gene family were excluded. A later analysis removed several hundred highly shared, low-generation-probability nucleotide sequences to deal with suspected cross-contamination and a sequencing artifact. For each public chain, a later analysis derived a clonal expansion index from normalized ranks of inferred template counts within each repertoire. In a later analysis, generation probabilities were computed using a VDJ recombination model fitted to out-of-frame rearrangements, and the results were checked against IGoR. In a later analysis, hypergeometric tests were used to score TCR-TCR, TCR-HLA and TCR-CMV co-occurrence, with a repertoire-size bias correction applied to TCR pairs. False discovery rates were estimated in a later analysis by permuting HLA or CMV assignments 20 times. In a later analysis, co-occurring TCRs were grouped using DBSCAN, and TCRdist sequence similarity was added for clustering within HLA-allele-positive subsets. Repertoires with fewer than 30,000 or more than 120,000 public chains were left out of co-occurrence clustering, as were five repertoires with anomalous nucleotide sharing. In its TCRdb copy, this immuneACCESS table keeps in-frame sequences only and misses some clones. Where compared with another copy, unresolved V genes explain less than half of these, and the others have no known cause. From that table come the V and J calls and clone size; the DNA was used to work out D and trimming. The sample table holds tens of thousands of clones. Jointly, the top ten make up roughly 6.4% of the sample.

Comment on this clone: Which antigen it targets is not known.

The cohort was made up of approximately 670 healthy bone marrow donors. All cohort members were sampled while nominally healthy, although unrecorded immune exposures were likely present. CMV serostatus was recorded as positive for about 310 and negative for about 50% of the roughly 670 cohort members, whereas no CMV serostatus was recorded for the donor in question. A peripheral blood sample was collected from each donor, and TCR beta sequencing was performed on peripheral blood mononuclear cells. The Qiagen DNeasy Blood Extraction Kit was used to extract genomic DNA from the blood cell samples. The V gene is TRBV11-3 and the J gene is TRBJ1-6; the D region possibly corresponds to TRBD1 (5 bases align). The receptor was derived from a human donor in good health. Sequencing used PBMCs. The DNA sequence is TGTGCCAGCAGCTTGGCAGGGCAGGGATCACCCCTCCACTTT. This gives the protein CASSLAGQGSPLHF. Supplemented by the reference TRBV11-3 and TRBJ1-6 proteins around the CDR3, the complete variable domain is EAGVVQSPRYKIIEKKQPVAFWCNPISGHNTLYWYLQNLGQGPELLIRYENEEAVDDSQLPKDRFSAERLKGVDSTLKIQPAELGDSAVYLCASSLAGQGSPLHFGNGTRLTVT.